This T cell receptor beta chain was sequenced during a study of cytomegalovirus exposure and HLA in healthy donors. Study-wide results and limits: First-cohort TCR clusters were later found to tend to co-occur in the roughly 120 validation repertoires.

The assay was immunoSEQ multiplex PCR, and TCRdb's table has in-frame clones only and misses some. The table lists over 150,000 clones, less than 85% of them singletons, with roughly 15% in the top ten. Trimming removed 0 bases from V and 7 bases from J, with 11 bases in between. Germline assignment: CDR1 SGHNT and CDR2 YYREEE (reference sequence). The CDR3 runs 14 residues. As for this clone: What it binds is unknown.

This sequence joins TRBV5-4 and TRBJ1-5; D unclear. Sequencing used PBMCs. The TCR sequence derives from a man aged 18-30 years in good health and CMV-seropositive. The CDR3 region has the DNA TGTGCCAGCAGCTTGGGGGCATCGGGGCAGCCCCAGCATTTT. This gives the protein CASSLGASGQPQHF.